This entry features one T cell receptor beta chain sequence. Antigen: not known. The data stem from a study of identical twins. General observations from the study: Twin-shared out-of-frame alpha sequences showed excess low generation probability.

Germline V gene lookup returns CDR1 DFQATT and CDR2 SNEGSKA (reference sequence). The CDR3 loop spans 17 amino acids. Trimming at V came to 1 base and at J to 0 bases, leaving 8 bases not matched to a gene. TCRdb redid the calling of the 5' RACE reads with MiXCR, one entry per CDR3 protein. The profile shows 270,000 or so distinct CDR3 sequences, roughly 8.7% of them singletons. These data also featured in a second study, about yellow fever vaccine responses in identical twins.

The specimen was CD8+ T cells sorted from blood. The TCR comes from a woman aged 18-29 years in good health. This sequence joins TRBV20-1 and TRBJ2-2; 7 positions match TRBD2. DNA for the CDR3: TGCAGTGCTAGAGCCACCGCCCGGGAGGCGAACACCGGGGAGCTGTTTTTT. Its protein product is CSARATAREANTGELFF.